Listed here is a single TCR beta chain. The antigen it binds to is not known. The method behind the library was the immunoSEQ multiplex PCR assay. For the multiplex PCR, a mixture combining 60 forward primers for TCR Vbeta segments and 13 reverse primers for TCR Jbeta segments was used. A multiplex PCR assay on genomic DNA amplified the CDR3 region of rearranged TCR beta genes. The amplified TCR beta libraries were sequenced on the Illumina HiSeq System as 87-base-pair reads. For the original study's pipeline: Across the 666 repertoires, a later analysis counted 80 million or so unique TCR beta chains, 9.5 million to 13 million of which were shared by at least two donors. Raw reads were error-corrected and collapsed into unique sequences by a nearest-neighbor algorithm in which closely related sequences were merged to remove PCR and sequencing errors. Alignment of CDR3 sequences to IMGT reference sequences was used to assign V, D and J gene segments. For a sequence to be retained, at least a six-nucleotide match to both a V gene segment and a J gene segment was required. Rearrangements were classified as productive when the CDR3 lacked stop codons and remained in frame with V and J, and all other rearrangements were classified as non-productive. CDR3 was defined according to IMGT convention as the region running from the second conserved V-encoded cysteine to the conserved J-encoded phenylalanine. The earlier analysis of fewer than 750 of the donors excluded sequences that lacked an unambiguous match to a single V gene segment. An earlier analysis of approximately 590 of the donors called V segments functional above 56.7% productive rearrangements and segregating when the between-donor standard deviation exceeded 5%. A statistical classification framework was built for diagnosing cytomegalovirus status from the catalog of TCR beta chain sequences. In a later analysis, V and J genes were assigned by comparing TCR nucleotide sequences against IMGT/GENE-DB human TR gene sequences. Using the TCRdist pipeline, a later analysis assigned CDR3 sequences along with most-parsimonious VDJ recombination scenarios. A later analysis defined each TCR beta chain by its CDR3 amino acid sequence plus V-gene family, and excluded reads lacking a unique V-gene family. As a way to deal with suspected cross-contamination and a sequencing artifact, a later analysis dropped approximately 590 nucleotide sequences that were highly shared and had low generation probability. For each public chain, a later analysis derived a clonal expansion index from normalized ranks of inferred template counts within each repertoire. Generation probabilities in a later analysis came from a VDJ recombination model fitted to out-of-frame rearrangements, and those results were checked against IGoR. A later analysis scored TCR-TCR, TCR-HLA and TCR-CMV co-occurrence with hypergeometric tests, applying a repertoire-size bias correction to TCR pairs. False discovery rates were estimated in a later analysis by permuting HLA or CMV assignments 20 times. In a later analysis, co-occurring TCRs were grouped using DBSCAN, and TCRdist sequence similarity was added for clustering within HLA-allele-positive subsets. Co-occurrence clustering excluded repertoires with fewer than 30,000 or more than 120,000 public chains, plus five with anomalous nucleotide sharing. TCRdb provides this immuneACCESS table in a form limited to in-frame rearrangements. Some clones are lacking; in checked studies, under half of them reflect an unresolved V gene, and why the rest are absent is not known. V, J and clone size derive from that table, while D and trimming were established from the DNA sequence. This specimen's table enumerates under 200,000 clones. In total, the top ten clones hold roughly 2% of the sample.

The CDR3 goes from the cysteine to the phenylalanine over 17 residues. This entry keeps only the CDR3 DNA: 51 bases, framed from base 1. At the junction V is shortened by 5 bases and J by 2 bases; bases outside the gene matches: 9. The germline V gene encodes CDR1 MNHEY and CDR2 SMNVEV (reference sequence). The sample comes from a study of cytomegalovirus exposure and HLA in healthy donors (dated 2017 in TCRdb). In the study overall: According to an earlier analysis of a few hundred of the donors, about 179 million T cells yielded 90 million to 130 million unique TCR beta sequences and roughly 280 Gb of sequence data. Approximately 310 gigabases of sequencing data and 70 million to 95 million unique TCR sequences made up an early release that covered approximately 650 HLA-typed donors. The genetic ancestry cluster associated with self-reported Caucasian donors included about 81% of the approximately 400 genotyped donors. The study aimed to test whether cataloging public T cell receptors could reveal signatures of past pathogen exposure. The study profiled the T cell repertoires of about 720 subjects by immunosequencing and related them to cytomegalovirus serostatus. In addition to the first cohort of 666 subjects, a separate validation cohort of over 90 different subjects was used. The study combined high-throughput TCR immunosequencing, statistical association of individual TCRs with disease status, and machine learning to predict cytomegalovirus infection status. In a later analysis, previously published TCR beta repertoires from several hundred donors were re-analyzed and high-resolution HLA genotyping was added so that TCR occurrence patterns could be studied. The later analysis used no new phenotypic data to find candidate immune exposures, relying instead on TCR beta sequences and their occurrence across donors. To decide whether each TCR beta V gene segment behaved as functional or pseudogenic, an earlier analysis of some 600 of the donors relied on high-throughput TCR beta sequencing. Donor age, sex, ethnicity and CMV serostatus were compiled together with the repertoire data. A later genetic analysis took genome-wide SNP genotypes for about 60% of the roughly 670 donors and used that subset as a discovery cohort. Every discovery cohort repertoire had been produced on one sequencing platform. Both class I and class II loci were covered by HLA typing, at four-digit resolution. The number of donors typed differed by locus, with about 629-640 for A, B, C, DRB1 and DQB1, 522 for DQA1, 600 to 610 for DPA1, and about 450 for DPB1. Five DR-DQ haplotypes were treated as single units for association and clustering because of strong linkage in the cohort. Among under 450 genotyped donors of the cohort, an average of about 240,000 unique TCR beta nucleotide sequences were sequenced per donor, around 18% of them non-productive. The paper's findings and limits, for the study overall: For the cohort, immune exposure information was limited to CMV serostatus. Three of the identified cytomegalovirus-associated TCR beta chains were confirmed in vitro to be specific for cytomegalovirus antigens. Correlated functional status among segregating V segments might be attributable to linkage disequilibrium, but an unknown experimental factor could not be ruled out. It was suggested by the authors that the approach could potentially be generalized to other disease states and immunological phenotypes. A later analysis associated around 16,000 TCR beta sequences with specific HLA alleles at a false discovery rate of 0.05. A further reported finding was that TCR beta sequences accurately predicted the HLA-A and HLA-B alleles for most subjects in the first cohort. Approximately 16 rarely observed V segments, including chromosome 9 orphons, were excluded from the earlier analysis of 550 to 700 of the donors because counts were too low. Some IMGT-functional V segments, including TRBV6-2 and TRBV6-3, could not be distinguished by the 87-base-pair reads and were therefore excluded. The presence/absence analyses assumed that sequencing depth was roughly uniform across donors, and that assumption may not be true. In a later analysis, TCR association rates were found to vary across HLA loci, with the most associated TCRs seen for DRB1 alleles and the fewest for HLA-C alleles. A later analysis reported that several top co-occurrence clusters appeared linked to parvovirus B19, influenza, CMV and Epstein-Barr virus. Compared with the approximately 670-donor mean, donors in an Asian-associated ancestry cluster had fewer N-insertions in productive TCRs, according to a later genetic analysis. According to a later analysis, most CMV-associated TCR beta chains appeared to be HLA-restricted, and the HLA associations seemed to be driven largely by CMV exposure. While some public TCRs were present in many individuals, most TCR sequences turned up only very rarely across donors. Because some donors lacked HLA typing at each locus, the association tests relied only on the typed subset. A later genetic analysis associated a missense DCLRE1C variant with V-gene and J-gene trimming of TCR beta chains, and an independent cohort replicated the association. In an earlier analysis of under 600 of the donors, most TCR beta V segments were observed in productive rearrangements about 87% or about 30% of the time, broadly matching IMGT annotations. When HLA alleles, especially DR and DQ, strongly co-occurred, TCR associations were difficult to assign to individual alleles. A cluster of highly shared sequence variants was judged likely to be a technical artifact of the sequencing pipeline. Compared with equally common non-associated chains, HLA-associated TCR beta chains in a later analysis were more clonally expanded and had lower generation probabilities. The classifier was reported to diagnose cytomegalovirus status with high specificity and sensitivity in both the original and validation cohorts. The study gave a list of about 160 TCR beta chains associated with cytomegalovirus. The cohort was sequenced for TCR beta chains only, and without alpha or paired-chain data the features that could be detected were limited.

The cohort consisted of hundreds of healthy bone marrow donors. At the time of sampling, all cohort members were nominally healthy, though unrecorded immune exposures were likely present. The donor was CMV seronegative and belonged to the group of 352 seronegative cohort members. A peripheral blood sample was provided by each donor, and peripheral blood mononuclear cells were used for TCR beta sequencing. Genomic DNA extraction from the blood cell samples was performed with the Qiagen DNeasy Blood Extraction Kit. Source material: PBMCs. The sequence links TRBV27 to TRBJ1-5, with 10 bases aligning to TRBD1. The sequence derives from a man aged 25-40 years in good health and CMV-seronegative. The DNA is as follows: TGTGCCAGCAGTGGGGGGACAGGGGCTTTTGGCAATCAGCCCCAGCATTTT. This yields the protein CASSGGTGAFGNQPQHF.